The sequence of this T cell receptor beta chain was determined in a study of control samples from healthy donors and cancer patients (dated by TCRdb to 2018 to 2020). Note on this clone: Its antigen has not been determined. No base-level quality is on record; no much larger clone is a single base apart.

The junction shows trimming of 6 bases on V and 1 base on J, plus 12 bases between the germline ends. The cysteine opens and the phenylalanine closes a CDR3 of 14 amino acids. Just CDR3 DNA is preserved here, 42 bases in frame from base 1. CDR1 WNHNN and CDR2 SYGVQD were looked up in the germline V gene (reference sequence). Libraries were built with the immunoSEQ multiplex PCR assay. The source is immuneACCESS, and TCRdb retained only in-frame sequences with V and J called. Part of the clones is not carried over; for the studies checked, unresolved V genes explain less than half of this, and the remainder is unexplained. This sample holds some 100,000 clones; less than 95% were observed only once. The ten largest clones add up to 4% to 5.5% of the sample.

The chain joins TRBV10-1 to TRBJ1-1; TRBD1 is a possible D gene, resting on 5 matching bases. This TCR was recovered from a human donor in good health. The donor label of this sample is uncertain. The source material was blood. CDR3 reads: CASRPSQGNTEAFF. The nucleotide sequence reads as follows: TGCGCCAGCAGGCCCAGTCAGGGGAACACTGAAGCTTTCTTT.